This is a list of T cell receptor beta chains from one sample in a study of cytomegalovirus exposure and HLA in healthy donors. This table comes from immunoSEQ multiplex PCR, and its TCRdb copy is limited to in-frame clones, with some not included. The sample lists nearly 300,000 clones; around 86% were seen once. The sequencing sample was made of PBMCs. These receptors originate from a man aged 40-49 years in good health and CMV-seropositive. CDR3s include the opening cysteine and the closing phenylalanine or tryptophan. The D gene is left open where the match is weak. For some rows the clone size is stated as once, few or many, or as a class when expanded; others skip it.

>TRBV28|.|TRBJ2-5|TRBD1
TGTGCCAGCATCACGGACAGGGGGAGGAAGACCCAGTACTTC
CASITDRGRKTQYF
>TRBV28|.|TRBJ1-2|.
TGTGCCAGCAGTTCCTGGAATGGGCAGCCGCCCTATGGCTACACCTTC
CASSSWNGQPPYGYTF
>TRBV19|.|TRBJ2-7|.
TGTGCCAGTAGTATGGGAGCTTACTACGAGCAGTACTTC
CASSMGAYYEQYF
>TRBV30|.|TRBJ2-3|TRBD2
TGTGCATCCAGGCGGCGGCGGCGGGAGAACGCAGATACGCAGTATTTT
CASRRRRRENADTQYF
>TRBV5-1|.|TRBJ2-1|TRBD2
TGCGCCAGCAGCTTGGGGGGACTAGCGGGAGGGATTGTGTTCTTC
CASSLGGLAGGIVFF
>TRBV13|.|TRBJ2-7|.
TGTGCCAGCAGCCCACCAGGGGCGGGAGCCCCCTACGAGCAGTACTTC
CASSPPGAGAPYEQYF
>TRBV5-4|.|TRBJ2-5|TRBD2
TGTGCCAGCAGCTTGGTGCTAGCGGGAGAAGAGACCCAGTACTTC
CASSLVLAGEETQYF
>TRBV28|.|TRBJ2-6|TRBD1
TGTGCCAGCACCGTAGGGGGCGCTTTTTGGGCTGGGGCCAACGTCCTGACTTTC
CASTVGGAFWAGANVLTF
>TRBV5-1|.|TRBJ2-7|TRBD2
TGCGCCAGCAGCAGCGGGGACTCCCATGGCTCCTACGAGCAGTACTTC
CASSSGDSHGSYEQYF
>TRBV9|.|TRBJ2-1|TRBD2
TGTGCCAGCAGCGAGCCCACTAGCGGGAGGTATGGTGAGCAGTTCTTC
CASSEPTSGRYGEQFF
>TRBV4-1|few|TRBJ1-1|.
TGCGCCAGCAGCCAATTTAGTGGGAACACTGAAGCTTTCTTT
CASSQFSGNTEAFF
>TRBV5-1|.|TRBJ2-1|TRBD2
TGCGCCAGCAGCTTGTCCGGGAGGATCCACAATGAGCAGTTCTTC
CASSLSGRIHNEQFF
>TRBV29-1|.|TRBJ2-1|TRBD1
TGCAGCGTTCCTCCTGGGACAGGATCCTACAATGAGCAGTTCTTC
CSVPPGTGSYNEQFF